These 27 T cell receptor beta chains were sequenced from one sample in a study of shared clonotypes between healthy human individuals. As defined, naive CD8 cells were CD45RO-negative and positively selected for CCR7, with terminally differentiated effector memory CD45RA+ cells excluded. TCRdb keeps only in-frame clones here, not all; method: immunoSEQ multiplex PCR. The sample has approximately 840,000 clones; about 96% are singletons. The sample taken for sequencing was naive CD8+ T cells sorted from blood. The receptor source for this set is a man aged 25 to 45 in good health.

CDR3: CASSSADGYEQYF. The CDR3, as DNA: TGTGCCAGCAGCTCAGCGGACGGCTACGAGCAGTACTTC. This chain links TRBV7-3 with TRBJ2-7; tentative D call: TRBD2 (5 bases). Germline CDR1 and CDR2: SGHTA and FQGTGA. The CDR3 is 13 residues long. V was clipped by 4 bases and J by 3 bases, with 10 bases between them. The full variable domain, with the rest looked up from reference TRBV7-3 and TRBJ2-7, is GAGVSQTPSNKVTEKGKYVELRCDPISGHTALYWYRQSLGQGPEFLIYFQGTGAADDSGLPNDRFFAVRPEGSVSTLKIQRTERGDSAVYLCASSSADGYEQYFGPGTRLTVT.

V gene TRBV28 combines with J gene TRBJ2-1; 10 bases match TRBD2. Trimming cost V 7 bases and J 5 bases; bases outside gene matches: 14. The germline CDR1 and CDR2 sequences are MDHEN and SYDVKM. CDR3 length: 17 amino acids. CDR3 residues: CASTSPVVLAGNNEQFF. In DNA form, the CDR3 reads TGTGCCAGCACCTCCCCGGTCGTACTAGCGGGAAACAATGAGCAGTTCTTC.

For this clone: At the DNA level, this CDR3 is encoded by other sequences in the same sample as well. This CDR3 reads CASSYSISYEQYF. CDR3 nucleotide sequence: TGTGCCAGCAGTTACTCTATCTCCTACGAGCAGTACTTC. V is TRBV6-5 and J is TRBJ2-7; D remains unclear. CDR3 length equals 13 residues. V lost 0 bases, J lost 0 bases, and 3 bases lay in between. Germline CDR1 is MNHEY and CDR2 is SVGAGI.

V gene TRBV7-2 combines with J gene TRBJ2-3; D call uncertain. Germline CDR1 and CDR2: SGHTA and FQGNSA. The CDR3 spans 15 residues. The V end lost 2 bases, the J end lost 2 bases, and 11 bases lay between the germline ends. CDR3 sequence (DNA): TGTGCCAGCAGCTTACCGGTCGGTAACACAGATACGCAGTATTTT. Its protein is CASSLPVGNTDTQYF.

Of note for this clone: The sample holds other DNA sequences that translate to the same CDR3. V and J are TRBV7-9 and TRBJ2-2; D unclear. Per germline, CDR1 SEHNR and CDR2 FQNEAQ (reference sequence). V lost 5 bases and J lost 5, with 3 bases in between. The CDR3 runs to 11 residues. CDR3 amino acids: CASSRTGELFF. DNA for the CDR3: TGTGCCAGCAGCCGTACCGGGGAGCTGTTTTTT.

V usage is TRBV27 and J usage is TRBJ2-7; the match to TRBD1 covers 7 bases. The CDR3 is 17 residues long. The V gene end was trimmed by 4 bases and the J gene end by 6 bases; junction bases not matched to a gene: 18. Germline values: CDR1 MNHEY, CDR2 SMNVEV (reference sequence). The CDR3 reads CASSSAGQARRGVEQYF. Written as DNA, the CDR3 is TGTGCCAGCAGTTCCGCCGGACAGGCGCGCCGGGGAGTCGAGCAGTACTTC.

This chain connects TRBV9 to TRBJ2-6; the D gene is possibly TRBD2 (5 bases). Germline lookup yields CDR1 SGDLS and CDR2 YYNGEE. The V and J ends lost 0 bases and 3 bases respectively, with 19 bases between them. The CDR3 consists of 19 residues. CDR3: CASSVVRGVPTVGANVLTF. CDR3 bases: TGTGCCAGCAGCGTAGTTCGGGGAGTCCCTACTGTTGGGGCCAACGTCCTGACTTTC.

The J gene is TRBJ1-1, the V gene TRBV5-1; TRBD1 aligns across 7 bases. Trimming cost V 4 bases and J 5 bases; bases outside gene matches: 8. The CDR3 has 14 amino acids. In germline, CDR1 is SGHRS, CDR2 YFSETQ. Here the CDR3 DNA reads TGCGCCAGCAGCCGCGACAGGGCCCGAACTGAAGCTTTCTTT. This encodes CASSRDRARTEAFF.

V gene TRBV18 combines with J gene TRBJ2-4; 9 bases align to TRBD1. The CDR3 runs 18 residues. The V segment lost 2 bases and the J segment 1 base; nucleotides outside the gene matches: 9. Germline V gene lookup returns CDR1 KGHSH and CDR2 LQKENI. CDR3 residues: CASSPRDREIVAKNIQYF. DNA for the CDR3: TGTGCCAGCTCACCAAGGGACAGGGAGATTGTTGCCAAAAACATTCAGTACTTC.

V usage is TRBV5-6 and J usage is TRBJ2-7, with D maybe TRBD1 (6 bases). The germline CDR1 and CDR2 sequences are SGHDT and YYEEEE. V was trimmed by 1 base and J by 2 bases, leaving 10 bases between them. This CDR3 has 14 amino acids. The CDR3 bases are TGTGCCAGCAGCTTGCCAGGGGAGACCTACGAGCAGTACTTC. It translates to CASSLPGETYEQYF.

V and J are TRBV7-9 and TRBJ2-7; the D is unclear. Trimming removed 1 base at V and 2 bases at J, with 15 bases between. Germline V gene sequence: CDR1 SEHNR, CDR2 FQNEAQ (reference sequence). This CDR3 is built from 16 residues. The CDR3 nucleotides read TGTGCCAGCAGCTTAGGAGGCGGAAGGAGCCCCTACGAGCAGTACTTC. This sequence encodes CASSLGGGRSPYEQYF.

The V gene is TRBV11-2, the J gene TRBJ2-1, with 8 nucleotides matching TRBD2. J was trimmed by 7 bases and V by 2 bases; bases with no gene match: 10. CDR3 length: 16 amino acids. Germline-derived CDR1 and CDR2 are SGHAT and FQNNGV. In DNA form, the CDR3 reads TGTGCCAGCAGCTTAATACCACTAGCGGAGTTTAATGAGCAGTTCTTC. Translation: CASSLIPLAEFNEQFF.

V and J are TRBV27 and TRBJ2-3; 9 nucleotides line up with TRBD2. CDR3 length equals 17 residues. V lost 5 bases to trimming and J lost 0 bases; unmatched junction nucleotides: 9. The germline CDR1 and CDR2 sequences are MNHEY and SMNVEV (reference sequence). CDR3 in amino acids: CASSPYLTSGSTDTQYF. CDR3 in DNA: TGTGCCAGCAGTCCCTACTTGACTAGCGGTAGCACAGATACGCAGTATTTT.

V usage is TRBV5-4 and J usage is TRBJ2-2; the D is unclear. V was pared by 3 bases and J by 9 bases, with 15 bases between. CDR1 is SGHNT, CDR2 YYREEE, per germline (reference sequence). The CDR3 runs 14 residues. Here the CDR3 DNA reads TGTGCCAGCAGCTCGGACGGTAACTCCCGGGAGCTGTTTTTT. Translating it yields CASSSDGNSRELFF.

This clone has only a few counts. This chain connects TRBV6-1 to TRBJ1-2; TRBD1 agrees at 7 bases. Per the germline V gene, CDR1 is MNHNS and CDR2 is SASEGT. The CDR3 sequence is 14 residues long. The V and J ends lost 8 bases and 4 bases, in that order; junction bases with no gene match: 10. CDR3 residues: CASVDRDRLYGYTF. For the CDR3, the DNA is TGTGCCAGCGTAGACCGGGACAGACTCTATGGCTACACCTTC.

This clone has only one observation. The genes are TRBV13 and TRBJ1-1; 7 bases fit TRBD1. Trimming at V came to 1 base and at J to 3 bases, leaving 5 bases not matched to a gene. The CDR3 totals 15 residues. Germline CDR1 PRHDT, CDR2 FYEKMQ (reference sequence). CDR3: CASSLVRGLDTEAFF. As DNA, the CDR3 is TGTGCCAGCAGCTTAGTCAGGGGGTTGGACACTGAAGCTTTCTTT.

The CDR3 protein is CATSTEGGLHYEQYF. CDR3 nucleotide sequence: TGTGCCACCAGCACAGAAGGGGGACTCCACTACGAGCAGTACTTC. The chain recombines TRBV15 with TRBJ2-7, with D perhaps assigned TRBD1 or TRBD2 (6 bases each). The CDR3 totals 15 residues. The germline gives CDR1 LNHNV, CDR2 YYDKDF (reference sequence). The ends were cut back, 4 bases at V and 3 bases at J, with 16 bases in the middle. The full variable domain, with the rest looked up from reference TRBV15 and TRBJ2-7, is DAMVIQNPRYQVTQFGKPVTLSCSQTLNHNVMYWYQQKSSQAPKLLFHYYDKDFNNEADTPDNFQSRRPNTSFCFLDIRSPGLGDTAMYLCATSTEGGLHYEQYFGPGTRLTVT.

This clone appeared once. The CDR3 protein is CASSLEKNDRGRAVPEQYF. The CDR3 DNA follows: TGTGCCAGCAGCTTAGAAAAAAATGACCGCGGGAGGGCCGTCCCCGAGCAGTACTTC. This chain connects TRBV7-9 to TRBJ2-7, with TRBD2 identical over 9 bases. CDR1 is SEHNR, CDR2 FQNEAQ, per germline (reference sequence). This CDR3 comprises 19 residues. J was trimmed by 6 bases and V by 1 base; bases with no gene match: 19.

The count of this clone is one. The rearrangement uses TRBV5-1 and TRBJ2-2; D gene unclear. CDR1 SGHRS and CDR2 YFSETQ come from the germline V gene. The length of the CDR3 is 15 residues. V lost 0 bases and J lost 2, with 8 bases in between. The CDR3 nucleotides read TGCGCCAGCAGCTTGGCCCCTGGAAACACCGGGGAGCTGTTTTTT. It yields the protein CASSLAPGNTGELFF.

On this clone: This specimen includes other DNA sequences encoding the same CDR3. V is TRBV27 and J is TRBJ2-1, with D perhaps assigned TRBD1 or TRBD2 (6 bases each). This CDR3 is built from 14 residues. Looked up from germline, CDR1 is MNHEY and CDR2 is SMNVEV (reference sequence). V lost 6 bases and J lost 2, with 11 bases in between. CDR3 sequence reads: CASSRGGTYNEQFF. The CDR3 DNA follows: TGTGCCAGCAGCCGAGGGGGGACCTACAATGAGCAGTTCTTC.

The chain links TRBV4-3 to TRBJ2-7, with 10 positions matching TRBD1. Germline CDR1 is LGHNA and CDR2 is YSLEER. The CDR3 runs to 15 residues. V was pared by 4 bases and J by 1 base, with 4 bases of the junction left unmatched. CDR3 DNA: TGCGCCAGCAGCCCCAGGACAGGGGGTTCCTACGAGCAGTACTTC. It codes for CASSPRTGGSYEQYF.

The CDR3 region is CASSFLPRGQGTDTQYF. In DNA, the CDR3 is TGTGCCAGCAGCTTTTTACCCCGGGGACAGGGGACAGATACGCAGTATTTT. The genes are TRBV5-4 and TRBJ2-3, with 10 positions matching TRBD1. V gave up 2 bases and J gave up 3 bases; unmatched junction bases: 9. Germline V gene sequence: CDR1 SGHNT, CDR2 YYREEE (reference sequence). The length of the CDR3 is 17 residues.

Comments on this clone: The same CDR3 arises from other DNA sequences in this sample as well. The chain couples TRBV7-6 to TRBJ2-7, with 9 bases lining up with TRBD1. Germline V gene sequence: CDR1 SGHVS, CDR2 FNYEAQ. CDR3 length equals 14 residues. With V trimmed by 1 base and J by 4 bases, 2 bases remained unmatched. The CDR3 spells CASSLGQGGYEQYF. In DNA form, the CDR3 reads TGTGCCAGCAGCTTAGGACAGGGGGGATACGAGCAGTACTTC.

With respect to this clone: Distinct nucleotide sequences in the sample also encode this CDR3. The V and J genes are TRBV14 and TRBJ2-3, with D possibly TRBD2 on 6 matching bases. Germline V gene lookup returns CDR1 SGHDN and CDR2 FVKESK. The CDR3 covers 17 residues. Trimming cost V 0 bases and J 2 bases, with 15 bases left between them. The DNA of the CDR3 is TGTGCCAGCAGCCAAGATCGGGCGGGGCGACCCACAGATACGCAGTATTTT. Encoded protein: CASSQDRAGRPTDTQYF.

The chain recombines TRBV5-6 with TRBJ1-5, with 8 bases fitting TRBD1. The V gene end was trimmed by 2 bases and the J gene end by 7 bases; junction bases not matched to a gene: 2. The germline V gene has CDR1 SGHDT and CDR2 YYEEEE. The length of the CDR3 is 13 residues. CDR3 sequence: CASSFGQGQPQHF. The CDR3 DNA reads as TGTGCCAGCAGCTTTGGACAGGGACAGCCCCAGCATTTT.

V usage is TRBV29-1 and J usage is TRBJ2-2; 10 nucleotides line up with TRBD1. With 5 bases clipped from V and 7 bases from J, the junction kept 4 bases outside the gene matches. CDR3 length equals 13 residues. The germline V gene encodes CDR1 SQVTM and CDR2 ANQGSEA. CDR3 sequence: CSVLGTGDGELFF. The CDR3, as DNA: TGCAGCGTTCTCGGGACAGGGGACGGGGAGCTGTTTTTT.

This clone was recorded once. This same CDR3 is encoded by further DNA sequences in the sample. The chain has TRBV27 and TRBJ2-7; a possible D gene is TRBD2 (6 bases). The CDR3 consists of 14 residues. With 2 bases removed from V and 2 bases from J, the gap between germline ends came to 10 bases. The germline V gene has CDR1 MNHEY and CDR2 SMNVEV (reference sequence). The CDR3 sequence: CASSLGGSTYEQYF. DNA for the CDR3: TGTGCCAGCAGTTTAGGAGGGTCCACCTACGAGCAGTACTTC.